The TCR beta chain under discussion was sequenced for a study of CD8 T cells in Susac syndrome. Study-level findings and limits: TCR sequencing and HLA analysis covered a relatively small number of individuals.

Germline loops: CDR1 SQVTM, CDR2 ANQGSEA. V gave up 5 bases and J gave up 2 bases, with 10 bases separating them. The CDR3 sequence is 13 residues long. The multiple sclerosis controls were treatment-naive patients, and their relapsing-remitting disease was stable or active. TEMRA cells were enriched by FACS, and CD4+ and CD8+ T cells were negatively isolated. The RNA, about 0.45 to 1 ug, was put through reverse transcription using random hexamers. A multiplex approach, immunoSEQ multiplex PCR, amplified TCR beta CDR3 across 54 Vbeta and 13 Jbeta. TCRdb passed the immunoSEQ multiplex PCR reads through MiXCR, listing each CDR3 protein once. Here the sample spans approximately 220,000 distinct CDR3 sequences, 85% to 95% being singletons. On this clonotype itself: Its cognate antigen is unknown.

The V gene is TRBV29-1, the J gene TRBJ1-5, with a weak D call TRBD1 (5 bases). Sequences were obtained from CD4+ T cells from PBMCs. This receptor was taken from a human donor with multiple sclerosis. In DNA form, the CDR3 reads TGCAGCGTTCGGGACGCCGGCAATCAGCCCCAGCATTTT. Protein product: CSVRDAGNQPQHF.